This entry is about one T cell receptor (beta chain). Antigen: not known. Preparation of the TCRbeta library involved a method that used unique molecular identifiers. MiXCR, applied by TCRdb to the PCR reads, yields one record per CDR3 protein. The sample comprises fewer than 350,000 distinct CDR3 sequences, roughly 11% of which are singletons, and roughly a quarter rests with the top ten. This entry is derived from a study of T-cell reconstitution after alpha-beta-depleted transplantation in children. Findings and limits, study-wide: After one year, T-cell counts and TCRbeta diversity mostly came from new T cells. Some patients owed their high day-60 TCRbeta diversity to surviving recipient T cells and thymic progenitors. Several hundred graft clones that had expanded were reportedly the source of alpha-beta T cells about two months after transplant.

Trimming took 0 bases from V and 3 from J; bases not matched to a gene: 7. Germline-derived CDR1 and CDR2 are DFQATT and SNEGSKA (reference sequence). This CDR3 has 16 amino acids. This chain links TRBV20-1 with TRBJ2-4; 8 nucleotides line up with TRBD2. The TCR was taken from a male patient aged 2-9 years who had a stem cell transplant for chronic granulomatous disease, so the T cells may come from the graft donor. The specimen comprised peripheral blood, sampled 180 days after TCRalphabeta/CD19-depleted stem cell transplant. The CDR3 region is CSARDRGGAHKNIQYF. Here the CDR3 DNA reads TGCAGTGCTAGAGATCGGGGGGGGGCGCACAAAAACATTCAGTACTTC.